Listed below are T cell receptor beta chains from one sample, sequenced in a study of blood T cell repertoires in COVID-19. TCRdb's table, derived via immunoSEQ multiplex PCR, lists solely in-frame clones and lacks some. The data show 200,000 to 250,000 clones, roughly 85% seen once. Source material: peripheral blood. These receptors came from an older woman with COVID-19, enrolled during active disease. CDR3s include the opening cysteine and the closing phenylalanine or tryptophan. D genes are given only for firm matches. Clone size is given for some rows only: seen once, a few or many times, or a class if the clone is expanded.

cdr3_nt | cdr3_aa | clone_size | v_call | d_call | j_call
TGTGCCAGCAGTTATGTTGCGGGAACCGCCTACGAGCAGTACTTC | CASSYVAGTAYEQYF | . | TRBV6-2/TRBV6-3 | . | TRBJ2-7
TGTGCCAACGAACGTAGCGGGACTCAGAACACCGGGGAGCTGTTTTTT | CANERSGTQNTGELFF | . | TRBV2 | TRBD2 | TRBJ2-2
TGTGCCACCAGCAGAGATCAGGGACAGGGGGCGATCAATCAGCCCCAGCATTTT | CATSRDQGQGAINQPQHF | . | TRBV15 | TRBD1 | TRBJ1-5
TGTGCCAGCTCATCGGGACAGGGTGGAAACACCATATATTTT | CASSSGQGGNTIYF | . | TRBV18 | TRBD1 | TRBJ1-3
TGTGCCAGCAGCGGCGGGGGTCCAGGGGCCCCCTACGAGCAGTACTTC | CASSGGGPGAPYEQYF | . | TRBV9 | . | TRBJ2-7
TGTGCCAGCAGTGATCAGGGTACTGCTGAAGCTTTCTTT | CASSDQGTAEAFF | . | TRBV2 | . | TRBJ1-1
TGTGCCAGCAGTTTATCATACTATAGCAATCAGCCCCAGCATTTT | CASSLSYYSNQPQHF | . | TRBV27 | . | TRBJ1-5
TGTGCCAGCAGTCCCGCTGGGGACAGGGGAGGATATGGCTACACCTTC | CASSPAGDRGGYGYTF | . | TRBV28 | TRBD1 | TRBJ1-2
TGTGCCAGCAGGGGACAGAACACCGGGGAGCTGTTTTTT | CASRGQNTGELFF | few | TRBV9 | . | TRBJ2-2
TGCGCCAGCAGCTTGGAGGGGATCGGGTCCACTGAAGCTTTCTTT | CASSLEGIGSTEAFF | . | TRBV5-1 | . | TRBJ1-1
TGTGCCAGCACCCCTCCCGGGACAGGGGTTACCCGGCAGTACTTC | CASTPPGTGVTRQYF | . | TRBV25-1 | TRBD1 | TRBJ2-7
TGTGCCAGCAGCTTCGGGGTCTTGAATGGCTACACCTTC | CASSFGVLNGYTF | . | TRBV5-6 | . | TRBJ1-2
TGTGCCTGGAGCCCCGGGACAGGGGGTAATCAGCCCCAGCATTTT | CAWSPGTGGNQPQHF | . | TRBV30 | TRBD1 | TRBJ1-5
TGTGCCAGCTCATTGGCGGGAGGTTCCTACGAGCAGTACTTC | CASSLAGGSYEQYF | . | TRBV18 | TRBD2 | TRBJ2-7
TGTGCCAGCAGCCCATCACAAGGGGCAGGGTACAGGGGAATCTACGAGCAGTACTTC | CASSPSQGAGYRGIYEQYF | . | TRBV14 | TRBD1 | TRBJ2-7
TGTGCCAGCAGCCAAGAACTGTACTCACCCCTCCACTTT | CASSQELYSPLHF | . | TRBV14 | . | TRBJ1-6
TGTGCCAGCAGTGCCAACAGGGGGCTGGGGGAGACCCAGTACTTC | CASSANRGLGETQYF | . | TRBV25-1 | TRBD1 | TRBJ2-5
TGCGCCAGCAGCCAAGGAGCTTCGGCACAGGGGATAGAGCAGTACTTC | CASSQGASAQGIEQYF | . | TRBV4-1 | TRBD1 | TRBJ2-7
TGCGCCAGCGGGCTGGGGAGCTCTGGGGCCAACGTCCTGACTTTC | CASGLGSSGANVLTF | . | TRBV5-1 | . | TRBJ2-6
TGTGCCAGCAGTTCACAGGGGGCTGCCTACGAGCAGTACTTC | CASSSQGAAYEQYF | . | TRBV6-6 | TRBD1 | TRBJ2-7
TGTGCCAGCCGTTCTCTGGCAGGGCTCTATGGCTACACCTTC | CASRSLAGLYGYTF | . | TRBV6-5 | . | TRBJ1-2
TGTGCCAGTGACCGGACAGGGACTGAAGCTTTCTTT | CASDRTGTEAFF | . | TRBV19 | TRBD1 | TRBJ1-1
TGCGCCACTGCGGCTGTAGAGAACAATGAGCAGTTCTTC | CATAAVENNEQFF | . | TRBV5-1 | . | TRBJ2-1
TGTGCCAGCAGCTTACCCCCGGTTAACACTGAAGCTTTCTTT | CASSLPPVNTEAFF | . | TRBV7-2 | . | TRBJ1-1
TGTGCCAGCAGCGCAAAGACAGGGACCTATGGCTACACCTTC | CASSAKTGTYGYTF | . | TRBV9 | TRBD1 | TRBJ1-2
TGTGCCAGCAGTGGCCATTTACCCGGGACATTTGGGGATCAGCCCCAGCATTTT | CASSGHLPGTFGDQPQHF | few | TRBV6-1 | . | TRBJ1-5
TGTGCCAGCAGCATCCACCCCGGGACAGCGGATGGCTACACCTTC | CASSIHPGTADGYTF | . | TRBV11-2 | TRBD1 | TRBJ1-2
TGTGCCTGGGGTCTAGCGCCGGGCTCCTACGAGCAGTACTTC | CAWGLAPGSYEQYF | . | TRBV30 | . | TRBJ2-7
TGTGCCAGCAGCTTGGGGGGCTCTGGAAACACCATATATTTT | CASSLGGSGNTIYF | . | TRBV7-2 | . | TRBJ1-3